A single sample gave rise to the 11 T cell receptor beta chains below, sequenced in a study of shared clonotypes between healthy human individuals. Assay used: immunoSEQ multiplex PCR; TCRdb lists only in-frame clones, some missing. Of fewer than 1 million clones listed, 96% are singletons. The naive CD8 population came from CD45RO-negative cells selected for CCR7, without terminally differentiated effector memory CD45RA+ cells. Material: naive CD8+ T cells sorted from blood. Receptors were obtained from a man aged 25-40 years in good health.

This clone was counted once. The chain carries TRBV14 and TRBJ1-2, with D perhaps TRBD1 (5 bases). This CDR3 is built from 17 residues. The germline V gene has CDR1 SGHDN and CDR2 FVKESK. Trimming took 2 bases from V and 0 from J, leaving 16 bases between them. The CDR3 here is CASSQPPGATANYGYTF. CDR3 DNA: TGTGCCAGCAGCCAACCCCCCGGGGCAACCGCTAACTATGGCTACACCTTC.

The J gene is TRBJ2-3, the V gene TRBV11-2; D might be TRBD1 or TRBD2, each matching 6 bases. Germline loops: CDR1 SGHAT, CDR2 FQNNGV. The CDR3 is made up of 16 amino acids. The V end was cut by 2 bases, the J end by 0 bases, with 12 bases between. The CDR3 loop is CASSLRQGRSTDTQYF. The CDR3 DNA sequence: TGTGCCAGCAGCTTACGGCAGGGGAGGAGCACAGATACGCAGTATTTT.

The chain couples TRBV9 to TRBJ2-2, with D unresolved. Germline V gene lookup returns CDR1 SGDLS and CDR2 YYNGEE. The CDR3 contains 14 residues. V was clipped by 4 bases and J by 3 bases, with 10 bases between them. This CDR3 reads CASSPEIYTGELFF. Here the CDR3 DNA reads TGTGCCAGCAGCCCGGAGATTTACACCGGGGAGCTGTTTTTT. Looking up the rest from reference TRBV9 and TRBJ2-2 gives the full variable domain: DSGVTQTPKHLITATGQRVTLRCSPRSGDLSVYWYQQSLDQGLQFLIQYYNGEERAKGNILERFSAQQFPDLHSELNLSSLELGDSALYFCASSPEIYTGELFFGEGSRLTVL.

V usage is TRBV6-1 and J usage is TRBJ2-1; 11 bases map to TRBD2. V lost 6 bases, J lost 3 bases, and 4 bases stayed unmatched. The V gene's germline CDR1 is MNHNS and CDR2 SASEGT. This CDR3 spans 15 amino acids. This CDR3 reads CASSAGTSGYNEQFF. The CDR3 bases are TGTGCCAGCAGCGCCGGGACTAGCGGCTACAATGAGCAGTTCTTC.

CDR3 DNA sequence: TGTGCCATCGGCGAGATAGGGACAGTGGGCGAGCAGTACTTC. This codes for CAIGEIGTVGEQYF. The chain employs TRBV6-5 and TRBJ2-7, with TRBD1 matching 7 bases. V dropped 10 bases and J dropped 6; count of bases not matched to a gene: 15. This CDR3 has 14 amino acids. Per the germline V gene, CDR1 is MNHEY and CDR2 is SVGAGI.

The genes are TRBV10-3 and TRBJ2-1; 11 positions agree with TRBD2. Unmatched junction bases numbered 22, after V lost 3 bases and J lost 6 bases. The V gene's germline CDR1 is ENHRY and CDR2 SYGVKD. CDR3 length: 21 residues. CDR3 coding DNA: TGTGCCATCAGTGATTCAGGTGCTGGCACTAGCGGGAGTTTTATTATCAATGAGCAGTTCTTC. Its translation is CAISDSGAGTSGSFIINEQFF.

This chain links TRBV28 with TRBJ2-7; D not certain. Trimming stripped 4 bases from V and 6 bases from J, with 10 bases between. Germline CDR1 MDHEN, CDR2 SYDVKM. The CDR3 length is 12 residues. The CDR3 nucleotides read TGTGCCAGCAGTTCCAACTTCGGCGAGCAGTACTTC. Translating it yields CASSSNFGEQYF.

The rearrangement links TRBV16 to TRBJ2-7, with 8 bases lining up with TRBD1. The CDR3 extends over 14 amino acids. Unmatched junction bases numbered 4, after V lost 3 bases and J lost 3 bases. Per the germline V gene, CDR1 is KGHSY and CDR2 is FQNENV. The CDR3 reads CASSHMTGDYEQYF. CDR3 DNA: TGTGCCAGCAGCCACATGACAGGGGACTACGAGCAGTACTTC.

The CDR3: CASGPRATGELFF. The CDR3 DNA follows: TGTGCCAGCGGCCCCAGAGCCACCGGGGAGCTGTTTTTT. The chain is built from TRBV28 and TRBJ2-2; D unclear. Germline CDR1 is MDHEN and CDR2 is SYDVKM. The CDR3 has 13 amino acids. Trimming stripped 8 bases from V and 4 bases from J, with 11 bases between. Complete variable domain (other parts from reference TRBV28 and TRBJ2-2): DVKVTQSSRYLVKRTGEKVFLECVQDMDHENMFWYRQDPGLGLRLIYFSYDVKMKEKGDIPEGYSVSREKKERFSLILESASTNQTSMYLCASGPRATGELFFGEGSRLTVL.

V and J are TRBV9 and TRBJ1-2; D gene ambiguous. Trimming took 2 bases from V and 2 from J, leaving 7 bases between them. CDR1 is SGDLS, CDR2 YYNGEE, per germline. This CDR3 is 13 amino acids long. CDR3 sequence: CASSVNSNYGYTF. The CDR3 DNA reads TGTGCCAGCAGCGTTAACAGCAACTATGGCTACACCTTC.

The V call is TRBV7-9, the J call TRBJ2-2; D is possibly TRBD1 or TRBD2 (5 bases each). This CDR3 comprises 16 residues. Germline V gene sequence: CDR1 SEHNR, CDR2 FQNEAQ (reference sequence). Trimming pared 5 bases from V and 0 bases from J, leaving 13 bases between. The CDR3 is CASSTRQSSNTGELFF. In DNA, the CDR3 is TGTGCCAGCAGCACTAGACAGTCGTCGAACACCGGGGAGCTGTTTTTT.